This T cell receptor beta chain comes out of a study of beta chain features in type 1 diabetes. CD4+ naive, central memory, regulatory and stem cell-like memory cells were sorted via CD45RO/CCR7/CD25/CD127/CD95/CD27. Germline assignment: CDR1 SGHDN and CDR2 FVKESK. The CDR3 loop spans 15 amino acids. V was pared by 2 bases and J by 1 base, with 10 bases between. Expressed TCRB transcripts were sequenced because the entire RNA isolate underwent reverse transcription. Sequencing was performed with immunoSEQ multiplex PCR; in TCRdb, only in-frame clones are kept and a portion is missing. The profile shows 900,000 or so clones, under 20% of them singletons.

The chain recombines TRBV14 with TRBJ2-3; D is uncertain. The receptor was isolated from a woman aged 18-29 years in good health. Sample: naive CD4+ T cells from blood. The CDR3 DNA sequence: TGTGCCAGCAGCCAAAGGCAGGCCCGCACAGATACGCAGTATTTT. Its protein product is CASSQRQARTDTQYF.